The clone carrying this T cell receptor (beta chain) was seen at least ten times. These data originate in a study of regulatory T cells in long-lasting Graves disease. The germline CDR1 and CDR2 sequences are MDHEN and SYDVKM. J gave up 6 bases and V 7 bases, and 13 bases lay outside the gene matches. This CDR3 region has 16 residues. Noted time point: newly diagnosed GD, antithyroid drugs for less than 3 months. There was RNA extracted from PBMCs, and the TCR library was made from it. Enrollment of patients was through an endocrinology department in Xi'an, China. The authors drew about 9 milliliters of peripheral blood into EDTA tubes. CDR3-region Arm-PCR and iRepertoire HTBI primers produced the TCR beta libraries. Using its own MiXCR run on the multiplex PCR reads, TCRdb lists one record per CDR3 protein. Of about 450,000 distinct CDR3 sequences in the sample, 14% were seen once. These data were likewise used in another study, on T cells in Graves' hyperthyroidism and ophthalmopathy. That report notes: If no ophthalmopathy progression occurred within 18 months, Graves' hyperthyroidism was stable.

The chain uses TRBV28 and TRBJ2-3; 10 bases are a match to TRBD2. The source of this sequence is a woman aged 45 to 65 with Graves disease. Sequences were derived from peripheral blood mononuclear cells (PBMCs), sampled at new diagnosis, from a patient treated with antithyroid drugs. The DNA for the CDR3 is TGTGCCAGCACCCCCCCCCCTAGCGGGAGCTCCGATACGCAGTATTTT. Encoded protein: CASTPPPSGSSDTQYF.